Listed below are T cell receptor beta chains from one sample, sequenced in a study of cytomegalovirus exposure and HLA in healthy donors. Assay used: immunoSEQ multiplex PCR; TCRdb lists only in-frame clones, some missing. The table includes some 78,000 clones, 72% detected once. The sample was PBMCs. The receptors were gathered from a woman between 35 and 50 years old in good health and CMV-seropositive. Both conserved end residues are part of each CDR3. Fields, in order: clone size, J gene, CDR3 length, D gene, V gene, CDR3 DNA, CDR3 protein. D genes are given only for firm matches. The size of a clone is reported for some rows only, either as once, few or many, or as a class for expanded clones.

few | TRBJ2-3 | 13 | NA | TRBV5-4 | TGTGCCAGCAGCTACTCAGGGGGGGATACGCAGTATTTT | CASSYSGGDTQYF
NA | TRBJ2-7 | 15 | NA | TRBV7-8 | TGTGCCAGCAGTACTACAGGTTCGGCATCCTACGAGCAGTACTTC | CASSTTGSASYEQYF
NA | TRBJ1-1 | 12 | NA | TRBV7-8 | TGTGCCAGCAGCTTAGGGCCCACTGAAGCTTTCTTT | CASSLGPTEAFF
NA | TRBJ1-5 | 15 | NA | TRBV21-1 | TGTGCCAGCAGCGCGAGGGCGTGGAAAGGTCAGCCCCAGCATTTT | CASSARAWKGQPQHF
NA | TRBJ1-4 | 15 | TRBD1 | TRBV4-1 | TGCGCCAGCAGCCTTCGACAGGGGGTGAGTGAAAAACTGTTTTTT | CASSLRQGVSEKLFF
once | TRBJ1-2 | 15 | NA | TRBV6-5 | TGTGCCAGCAGTTACGGGGACATAAGGGAGTATGGCTACACCTTC | CASSYGDIREYGYTF
NA | TRBJ2-5 | 15 | TRBD1 | TRBV11-2 | TGTGCCAGCAGCGGGTACAGGGGACACCAAGAGACCCAGTACTTC | CASSGYRGHQETQYF
NA | TRBJ1-5 | 17 | TRBD1 | TRBV2 | TGTGCCAGCAGCCCCATCTACAGGGGCCGGGGCAATCAGCCCCAGCATTTT | CASSPIYRGRGNQPQHF
NA | TRBJ2-5 | 14 | NA | TRBV5-4 | TGTGCCAGCAGCTTGGAAGTAGCTGGAGAGACCCAGTACTTC | CASSLEVAGETQYF
NA | TRBJ1-1 | 16 | TRBD1 | TRBV5-6 | TGTGCCAGCAGCTTGGTGGCAGGGGGACTGAACACTGAAGCTTTCTTT | CASSLVAGGLNTEAFF
once | TRBJ2-3 | 16 | TRBD1 | TRBV6-1 | TGTGCCAGCAGTGAGACAGGGGGCTTTAGCACAGATACGCAGTATTTT | CASSETGGFSTDTQYF
NA | TRBJ2-1 | 18 | TRBD2 | TRBV28 | TGTGCCAGCAGTTTACCCCAGGGGGGCGGGGGGGCCCACAATGAGCAGTTCTTC | CASSLPQGGGGAHNEQFF
NA | TRBJ2-5 | 17 | NA | TRBV5-1 | TGCGCCAGCAGCTTGAGTGAGCGGCTAGGCGGAAGTCAGACCCAGTACTTC | CASSLSERLGGSQTQYF
NA | TRBJ1-2 | 13 | NA | TRBV29-1 | TGCAGCGTTCTTCGGCAGGGTAACTATGGCTACACCTTC | CSVLRQGNYGYTF
NA | TRBJ1-2 | 14 | NA | TRBV10-3 | TGTGCCATCAGTGAGTCAGCAGACTTCTATGGCTACACCTTC | CAISESADFYGYTF
many | TRBJ1-4 | 13 | NA | TRBV5-1 | TGCGCCAGCAGCTTGAACAGCAATGAAAAACTGTTTTTT | CASSLNSNEKLFF
NA | TRBJ2-1 | 15 | NA | TRBV5-1 | TGCGCCAGCAGCACTCAGGGGCGTCCGTACAATGAGCAGTTCTTC | CASSTQGRPYNEQFF
once | TRBJ1-6 | 14 | TRBD1 | TRBV6-5 | TGTGCCAGCAGGCCTCGACAGGGTACGGCACCCCTCCACTTT | CASRPRQGTAPLHF
NA | TRBJ1-2 | 14 | TRBD1 | TRBV19 | TGTGCCAGTGAGATGAGGGACAGGGGGTCTGGCTACACCTTC | CASEMRDRGSGYTF
NA | TRBJ2-7 | 12 | NA | TRBV28 | TGTGCCAGCAGATCCGGACAGTACGAGCAGTACTTC | CASRSGQYEQYF
NA | TRBJ1-3 | 17 | NA | TRBV5-7 | TGTGCCAGCAGCTCGGTAGACAGGAGATACTCTGGAAACACCATATATTTT | CASSSVDRRYSGNTIYF
few | TRBJ1-2 | 14 | TRBD1 | TRBV5-1 | TGCGCCAGCAGCGTGACAGGGGCTAACTATGGCTACACCTTC | CASSVTGANYGYTF
once | TRBJ1-1 | 10 | NA | TRBV12-5 | TGTGCTAGTGGTGACTTCGAAGCTTTCTTT | CASGDFEAFF
NA | TRBJ2-3 | 17 | TRBD2 | TRBV28 | TGTGCCAGCAGTTTAGGCGGGGGGGCCGGGTTCCGAGATACGCAGTATTTT | CASSLGGGAGFRDTQYF
NA | TRBJ1-2 | 13 | NA | TRBV28 | TGTGCCAGCAATTGGCCCCAGGGTAGGGGCTACACCTTC | CASNWPQGRGYTF
NA | TRBJ1-1 | 17 | TRBD1 | TRBV28 | TGTGCCAGCAGTTCTCCGGGACAGGGGGCTAGAGGAACTGAAGCTTTCTTT | CASSSPGQGARGTEAFF
NA | TRBJ1-1 | 15 | TRBD1 | TRBV27 | TGTGCCAGCAGATTAAGAGACAGGGTGGGCACCGAAGCTTTCTTT | CASRLRDRVGTEAFF
NA | TRBJ1-1 | 13 | NA | TRBV7-9 | TGTGCCAGCAGCCCTCACGATGCCGGTGAAGCTTTCTTT | CASSPHDAGEAFF